This T cell receptor (beta chain) stems from a study of spatial heterogeneity in lung cancer. This clonotype has ten or more counts. TCRdb fed the 5' RACE reads into MiXCR, producing one record per CDR3 protein. The profile shows some 120,000 distinct CDR3 sequences, 10% to 15% of them singletons. The time point denotes: blood at routine non-recurrence follow-up after resection. The sequenced material consisted of unsorted whole RNA from tumor, nontumor lung or frozen PBMC. Germline assignment: CDR1 SGHKS and CDR2 YYEKEE (reference sequence). V lost 4 bases, J lost 4 bases, and 9 bases stayed unmatched. CDR3 length: 16 amino acids.

The chain couples TRBV5-5 to TRBJ1-1; 11 positions agree with TRBD1. The sample here was PBMCs, taken at follow-up. The sequence derives from a male donor with early-stage non-small cell lung cancer. Here the CDR3 DNA reads TGTGCCAGCAGCCGAGGACAGGGGGCGGTAAGCACTGAAGCTTTCTTT. This sequence encodes CASSRGQGAVSTEAFF.